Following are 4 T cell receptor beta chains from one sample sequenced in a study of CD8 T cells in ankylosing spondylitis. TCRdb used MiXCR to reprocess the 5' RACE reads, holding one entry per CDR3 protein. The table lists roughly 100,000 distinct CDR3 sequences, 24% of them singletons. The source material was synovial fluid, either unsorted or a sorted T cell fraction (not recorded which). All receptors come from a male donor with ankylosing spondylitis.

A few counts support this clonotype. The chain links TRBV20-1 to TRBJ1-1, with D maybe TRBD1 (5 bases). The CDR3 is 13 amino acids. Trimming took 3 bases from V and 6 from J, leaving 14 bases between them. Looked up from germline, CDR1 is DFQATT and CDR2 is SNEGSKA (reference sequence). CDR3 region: CSARRGAGAEAFF. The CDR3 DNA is TGCAGTGCTAGGCGCGGGGCTGGTGCTGAAGCTTTCTTT.

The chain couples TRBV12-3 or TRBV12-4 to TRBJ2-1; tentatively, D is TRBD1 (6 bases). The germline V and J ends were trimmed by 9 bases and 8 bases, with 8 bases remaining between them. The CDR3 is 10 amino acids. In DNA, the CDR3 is TGTGCCAGTTGGGGGCATGAGCAGTTCTTC. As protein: CASWGHEQFF.

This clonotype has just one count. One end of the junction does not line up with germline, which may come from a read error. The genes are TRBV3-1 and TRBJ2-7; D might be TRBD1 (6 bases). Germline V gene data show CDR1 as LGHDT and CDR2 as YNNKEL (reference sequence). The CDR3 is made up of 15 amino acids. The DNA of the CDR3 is TGTGCCAGCACCCAAGAAGGACAGATACACTACGAGCAGTACTTC. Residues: CASTQEGQIHYEQYF.

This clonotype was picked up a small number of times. The CDR3 region has the DNA TGCGCCAGCAGCACGGGACAGGGTAGCGGGAGAATTTACACCGGGGAGCTGTTTTTT. Amino acid sequence: CASSTGQGSGRIYTGELFF. The V gene is TRBV5-1, the J gene TRBJ2-2; possibly TRBD1 or TRBD2 for D (9 bases each). V lost 4 bases and J lost 3, with 25 bases in between. CDR3 length equals 19 residues. Per germline, CDR1 SGHRS and CDR2 YFSETQ.